This T cell receptor beta chain is from a study of CD8+ T cells in alopecia areata. Study background: Treated individuals took tofacitinib by mouth, 5 to 10 mg twice daily. Study-wide results and caveats: Baseline CD8+ expansion's link to response remains uncertain, as there was one nonresponder.

As to this clone: Its antigen remains unknown.

The treatment: oral pan-JAK inhibitor, 5-10 mg twice daily. RNA was extracted and reverse transcribed into cDNA as the sequencing template. TCRdb's table, derived via immunoSEQ multiplex PCR, lists solely in-frame clones and lacks some. The sample includes some 98,000 clones, 60% to 75% of them seen just once. CDR3 length: 14 amino acids. CDR1 GTSNPN and CDR2 SVGIG come from the germline V gene (reference sequence). V was cut by 5 bases and J by 2 bases, with 13 bases left in between. The sample was CD8+ T cells sorted from blood, taken at week 4, from a patient treated with tofacitinib. This chain joins TRBV30 and TRBJ1-5, with D perhaps TRBD1 (5 bases). The clonotype was recovered from a human donor with alopecia areata. CDR3 amino acids: CAWSLGQGNQPQHF. CDR3 nucleotide sequence: TGTGCCTGGTCGTTGGGGCAAGGCAATCAGCCCCAGCATTTT.